The 32 T cell receptor beta chains listed next were all sequenced from one sample in a study of graft-versus-host responses after intestinal transplantation. Their antigens are not known. Assay used: immunoSEQ multiplex PCR; TCRdb lists only in-frame clones, some missing. The sample has some 130,000 clones, approximately 94% seen once. Sample: unstimulated CD4+ T cells sorted from spleen or lymph node cells, taken before intestinal transplant. All receptors derive from a human donor who received an intestinal transplant.

The chain links TRBV9 to TRBJ1-3; D is unresolved. The CDR3 sequence is 15 residues long. The ends were cut back, 0 bases at V and 0 bases at J, with 7 bases in the middle. Germline CDR1 is SGDLS and CDR2 is YYNGEE. In nucleotides, the CDR3 is TGTGCCAGCAGCGTAGGAGGTTACTCTGGAAACACCATATATTTT. It specifies CASSVGGYSGNTIYF.

This clone was seen more than once but under ten times. The J gene is TRBJ2-5, the V gene TRBV4-2; D gene unclear. CDR1 LGHNA and CDR2 YNFKEQ come from the germline V gene. Deletions cut 1 base from V and 4 bases from J, with 10 bases between. The CDR3 contains 14 residues. The CDR3 bases are TGTGCCAGCAGCCAAGCCGAGCGAGGAGAGACCCAGTACTTC. Protein product: CASSQAERGETQYF.

This chain joins TRBV5-1 and TRBJ2-5; weak D call: TRBD1 (6 bases). V lost 4 bases and J 0 bases, leaving 7 bases between the germline ends. The CDR3 covers 13 residues. The germline V gene has CDR1 SGHRS and CDR2 YFSETQ. CDR3: CASSTGYQETQYF. CDR3 sequence (DNA): TGCGCCAGCAGCACAGGGTACCAAGAGACCCAGTACTTC.

The gene calls are TRBV18 and TRBJ1-5; D ambiguous. Germline CDR1 is KGHSH and CDR2 is LQKENI. V was pared by 3 bases and J by 5 bases, with 11 bases between. The CDR3 is 14 amino acids. The CDR3 spells CASSPGKGDQPQHF. CDR3 DNA: TGTGCCAGCTCACCCGGTAAGGGTGATCAGCCCCAGCATTTT.

The chain uses TRBV9 and TRBJ1-5, with TRBD1 identical over 10 bases. This CDR3 contains 19 residues. V was pared by 0 bases and J by 2 bases, with 11 bases of the junction left unmatched. Germline V CDR1 and CDR2: SGDLS, YYNGEE. The CDR3 DNA follows: TGTGCCAGCAGCGTAGAGGTAGGGACAGGGGACCGGGGCAATCAGCCCCAGCATTTT. As protein: CASSVEVGTGDRGNQPQHF. Looking up the rest from reference TRBV9 and TRBJ1-5 gives the full variable domain: DSGVTQTPKHLITATGQRVTLRCSPRSGDLSVYWYQQSLDQGLQFLIQYYNGEERAKGNILERFSAQQFPDLHSELNLSSLELGDSALYFCASSVEVGTGDRGNQPQHFGDGTRLSIL.

The V call is TRBV14, the J call TRBJ1-5, with D unresolved. The germline V and J ends were trimmed by 4 bases and 3 bases, with 7 bases remaining between them. The CDR3 has 13 residues. CDR1 is SGHDN, CDR2 FVKESK, per germline. The CDR3 loop is CASSPDLNQPQHF. The CDR3 DNA follows: TGTGCCAGCAGCCCTGATCTCAATCAGCCCCAGCATTTT.

The V call is TRBV6-6, the J call TRBJ2-5, with 9 bases that match TRBD1. Judging by the DNA end, TRBJ2-7 fits better; the J call may be wrong. CDR1 is MNHNY, CDR2 SVGAGI, per germline (reference sequence). The length of the CDR3 is 15 residues. The CDR3 coding sequence is TGTGCCAGCAGTCCCTCCGGGACAGGGACCTACGAGCAGTACTTC. This translates into CASSPSGTGTYEQYF.

The chain employs TRBV19 and TRBJ2-5; D remains unclear. The germline V gene encodes CDR1 LNHDA and CDR2 SQIVND (reference sequence). Between the trimmed V and J ends, which lost 3 bases and 7 bases, there was a span of 12 bases. The CDR3 length is 13 residues. Here the CDR3 reads CASSIGVAGTQYF. CDR3 coding DNA: TGTGCCAGTAGTATTGGTGTGGCCGGGACCCAGTACTTC.

The chain has TRBV18 and TRBJ1-1; D perhaps matches TRBD1 (6 bases). Germline lookup yields CDR1 KGHSH and CDR2 LQKENI. Trimming left V 6 bases short and J 2 bases short, with 10 bases between. CDR3 length: 13 amino acids. In nucleotides, the CDR3 is TGTGCCAGCTCGGGGGGGGCTAACACTGAAGCTTTCTTT. Translating it yields CASSGGANTEAFF.

The gene calls are TRBV2 and TRBJ1-1; TRBD1 aligns across 9 bases. Unmatched junction bases numbered 12, after V lost 5 bases and J lost 5 bases. The germline V gene encodes CDR1 SNHLY and CDR2 FYNNEI. The CDR3 has 16 residues. CDR3 nucleotide sequence: TGTGCCAGCAGTAACAGGGGGCGTCGGTGGTTGACTGAAGCTTTCTTT. Translating it yields CASSNRGRRWLTEAFF.

The chain couples TRBV29-1 to TRBJ1-2; D not resolved. Germline assignment: CDR1 SQVTM and CDR2 ANQGSEA. V lost 3 bases, J lost 3 bases, and 11 bases lay in between. This CDR3 region has 13 residues. The CDR3 nucleotides read TGCAGCGTTGATAGGATCGACCACTATGGCTACACCTTC. Protein: CSVDRIDHYGYTF.

The chain couples TRBV5-4 to TRBJ2-2; D is perhaps TRBD2 (5 bases). V lost 4 bases and J 5 bases, leaving 15 bases between the germline ends. This CDR3 contains 15 residues. CDR1 and CDR2 (germline): SGHNT, YYREEE (reference sequence). The CDR3 sequence: CASSQEGARTGELFF. The CDR3 DNA reads TGTGCCAGCAGCCAAGAGGGAGCGAGGACCGGGGAGCTGTTTTTT.

The CDR3 nucleotides read TGTGCCAGCAGCTTGGCCGGGGTTTCTGAAGCTTTCTTT. Translated: CASSLAGVSEAFF. The V call is TRBV5-6, the J call TRBJ1-1; D ambiguous. CDR3 size: 13 residues. Germline V gene lookup returns CDR1 SGHDT and CDR2 YYEEEE. Trimming stripped 0 bases from V and 6 bases from J, with 9 bases between. Full variable domain (remainder filled in from reference TRBV5-6 and TRBJ1-1): DAGVTQSPTHLIKTRGQQVTLRCSPKSGHDTVSWYQQALGQGPQFIFQYYEEEERQRGNFPDRFSGHQFPNYSSELNVNALLLGDSALYLCASSLAGVSEAFFGQGTRLTVV.

The chain couples TRBV6-1 to TRBJ2-7, with D perhaps matching TRBD2 (6 bases). The CDR3 has 15 residues. V lost 8 bases and J lost 7, with 24 bases in between. CDR1 MNHNS and CDR2 SASEGT come from the germline V gene. CDR3 in amino acids: CASLPDARGFGEQYF. The CDR3 DNA is TGTGCCAGCCTCCCTGACGCGCGGGGATTTGGGGAGCAGTACTTC.

The gene calls are TRBV9 and TRBJ2-1; D remains unclear. The CDR3 sequence is 15 residues long. V gave up 0 bases and J gave up 9 bases, with 16 bases separating them. From germline, CDR1 is SGDLS and CDR2 YYNGEE. CDR3 sequence (DNA): TGTGCCAGCAGCGTAGTTAACGGTGTGCTCGCTGAGCAGTTCTTC. It specifies CASSVVNGVLAEQFF.

V gene TRBV10-2 combines with J gene TRBJ2-3, with 7 bases aligning to TRBD2. Germline values: CDR1 WSHSY, CDR2 SAAADI. CDR3 size: 15 residues. The V and J ends lost 6 bases and 1 base, in that order; junction bases with no gene match: 7. CDR3 amino acids: CASRSRLAGTDTQYF. CDR3 nucleotide sequence: TGCGCCAGCAGGTCTCGACTAGCCGGCACAGATACGCAGTATTTT.

This clone was detected once. This sequence joins TRBV4-1 and TRBJ1-3, with 8 bases identical to TRBD1. J was trimmed by 4 bases and V by 1 base; bases with no gene match: 15. The length of the CDR3 is 19 residues. CDR1 is MGHRA, CDR2 YSYEKL, per germline. This CDR3 is CASSQVTLAGGLGGNTIYF. Written as DNA, the CDR3 is TGCGCCAGCAGCCAAGTAACGTTGGCAGGGGGCCTTGGAGGAAACACCATATATTTT.

The chain recombines TRBV19 with TRBJ2-5, with D perhaps matching TRBD2 (6 bases). Germline CDR1 LNHDA, CDR2 SQIVND (reference sequence). V gave up 3 bases and J gave up 5 bases, with 10 bases separating them. This CDR3 spans 13 amino acids. CDR3 in DNA: TGTGCCAGTAGTATCCAGGAGGGGGAGACCCAGTACTTC. Encoded protein: CASSIQEGETQYF.

This clone has only one observation. The chain uses TRBV6-7 and TRBJ1-4; TRBD1 agrees at 9 bases. TRBV6-7 is designated an ORF whose function remains uncertain. The CDR3 loop spans 19 amino acids. V shed 4 bases, J shed 4 bases, and the junction held 16 bases outside the gene matches. The CDR3 coding sequence is TGTGCCAGCAGTTCAAGAAACAGGGGGCAAGCCGATTGTAATGAAAAACTGTTTTTT. It is translated as CASSSRNRGQADCNEKLFF.

The chain links TRBV19 to TRBJ2-2, with 9 bases aligning to TRBD1. V lost 6 bases and J lost 6; bases outside the gene matches: 8. This CDR3 contains 15 residues. The germline gives CDR1 LNHDA, CDR2 SQIVND (reference sequence). The CDR3 DNA reads TGTGCCAGTAGCACCGGGACAGGGTTATCCGGGGAGCTGTTTTTT. It encodes CASSTGTGLSGELFF.

The V gene is TRBV6-4, the J gene TRBJ1-5; TRBD1 is a possible D gene (5 bases). The CDR3 spans 13 residues. Per the germline V gene, CDR1 is MRHNA and CDR2 is SNTAGT. Between the trimmed V and J ends, which lost 5 bases and 6 bases, there was a span of 11 bases. CDR3 bases: TGTGCCAGCAGTTTGCAGGGAGGTCAGCCCCAGCATTTT. This codes for CASSLQGGQPQHF.

The V call is TRBV11-3, the J call TRBJ2-7; a possible D gene is TRBD2 (6 bases). Trimming took 1 base from V and 3 from J, leaving 13 bases between them. Germline V gives CDR1 SGHNT, CDR2 YENEEA. This CDR3 has 15 amino acids. CDR3 protein: CASSLVIAESYEQYF. CDR3 nucleotides: TGTGCCAGCAGCTTAGTAATAGCGGAGAGCTACGAGCAGTACTTC.

This sequence joins TRBV11-3 and TRBJ2-3; 10 bases are shared with TRBD2. The CDR3 spans 13 residues. After removal of 9 bases from V and 1 base from J, the junction contained 1 base not matched to a gene. Germline CDR1 and CDR2: SGHNT and YENEEA. Here the CDR3 DNA reads TGTGCCAGTACTAGCGGGGGCACAGATACGCAGTATTTT. Translation gives CASTSGGTDTQYF.

V and J are TRBV19 and TRBJ2-1, with 10 bases that match TRBD2. V lost 6 bases, J lost 0 bases, and 5 bases stayed unmatched. The CDR3 runs 16 residues. Per the germline V gene, CDR1 is LNHDA and CDR2 is SQIVND (reference sequence). The CDR3 sequence is CASRVAGGYSYNEQFF. The CDR3 DNA follows: TGTGCCAGTAGAGTAGCGGGGGGCTACTCCTACAATGAGCAGTTCTTC.

The chain links TRBV4-2 to TRBJ1-2; tentatively, D is TRBD1 (6 bases). The CDR3 contains 17 residues. V dropped 1 base and J dropped 1 base, with 16 bases sitting between them. CDR1 is LGHNA, CDR2 YNFKEQ, per germline. The CDR3 DNA sequence: TGTGCCAGCAGCCAAGTTCTGTGGGAGGGGGGTAACTATGGCTACACCTTC. Protein sequence: CASSQVLWEGGNYGYTF.

The J gene is TRBJ2-3, the V gene TRBV11-2; 8 positions agree with TRBD2. With V trimmed by 5 bases and J by 4 bases, 5 bases remained unmatched. The CDR3 sequence is 14 residues long. Germline CDR1 SGHAT, CDR2 FQNNGV. The CDR3 here is CASSAGGAADTQYF. DNA for the CDR3: TGTGCCAGCAGCGCCGGGGGGGCCGCAGATACGCAGTATTTT.

The gene calls are TRBV11-3 and TRBJ2-1; D is tentatively TRBD1 or TRBD2 (5 bases each). Germline values: CDR1 SGHNT, CDR2 YENEEA. This CDR3 region has 17 residues. Trimming removed 5 bases at V and 4 bases at J, with 21 bases between. In nucleotides, the CDR3 is TGTGCCAGCAGCCCTAATGTCGGGGCAAGGGAGTACAATGAGCAGTTCTTC. Amino acid sequence: CASSPNVGAREYNEQFF.

The V and J genes are TRBV6-6 and TRBJ1-1, with 10 bases lining up with TRBD1. This CDR3 contains 15 residues. Germline lookup yields CDR1 MNHNY and CDR2 SVGAGI (reference sequence). V gave up 6 bases and J gave up 2 bases; unmatched junction bases: 6. The CDR3 protein is CASSGQGVVNTEAFF. CDR3 coding DNA: TGTGCCAGCAGCGGACAGGGGGTAGTTAACACTGAAGCTTTCTTT.

This clone was observed a few times. The genes are TRBV19 and TRBJ1-1, with no clear D. CDR1 is LNHDA, CDR2 SQIVND, per germline (reference sequence). Trimming shortened V by 4 bases and J by 3 bases, and 12 bases separated the two germline ends. The CDR3 has 14 amino acids. Here the CDR3 DNA reads TGTGCCAGTAGTAGGCTACACGGGGACACTGAAGCTTTCTTT. This codes for CASSRLHGDTEAFF.

The chain uses TRBV7-3 and TRBJ1-1, with no clear D. Deletions cut 4 bases from V and 1 base from J, with 7 bases between. There are 13 residues in the CDR3. Germline V CDR1 and CDR2: SGHTA, FQGTGA. The CDR3 DNA is TGTGCCAGCAGCTGGAGTCAGAACACTGAAGCTTTCTTT. Its protein is CASSWSQNTEAFF.

The gene calls are TRBV7-2 and TRBJ1-2; D ambiguous. CDR3 length: 15 residues. Germline CDR1 SGHTA, CDR2 FQGNSA. Trimming left V 1 base short and J 0 bases short, with 9 bases between. The CDR3 nucleotides are TGTGCCAGCAGCTTAGGACCGGGGACTAACTATGGCTACACCTTC. This sequence encodes CASSLGPGTNYGYTF.

V gene TRBV7-5 combines with J gene TRBJ1-1. TRBV7-5 is listed as a pseudogene. The CDR3 totals 14 residues. The CDR3 DNA reads as TGTGTCAGAAGCTTAGTCGGGGGGGGCAGGCAGGGGTTCTTT. Translating it yields CVRSLVGGGRQGFF.